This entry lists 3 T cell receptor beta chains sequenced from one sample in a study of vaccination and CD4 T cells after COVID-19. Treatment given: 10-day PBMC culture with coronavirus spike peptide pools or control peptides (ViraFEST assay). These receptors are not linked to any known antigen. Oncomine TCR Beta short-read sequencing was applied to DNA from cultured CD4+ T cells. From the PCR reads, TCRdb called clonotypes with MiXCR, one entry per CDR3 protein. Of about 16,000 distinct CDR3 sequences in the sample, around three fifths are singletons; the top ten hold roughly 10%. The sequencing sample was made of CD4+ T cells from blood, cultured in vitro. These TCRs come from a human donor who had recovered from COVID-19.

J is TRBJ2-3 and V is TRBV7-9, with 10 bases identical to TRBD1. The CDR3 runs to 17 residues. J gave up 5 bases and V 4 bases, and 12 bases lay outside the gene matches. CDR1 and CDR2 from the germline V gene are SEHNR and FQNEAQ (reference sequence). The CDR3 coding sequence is TGTGCCAGCAGCTCCCGGGCGGCCGACAGGGGGCGAGATACGCAGTATTTT. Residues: CASSSRAADRGRDTQYF.

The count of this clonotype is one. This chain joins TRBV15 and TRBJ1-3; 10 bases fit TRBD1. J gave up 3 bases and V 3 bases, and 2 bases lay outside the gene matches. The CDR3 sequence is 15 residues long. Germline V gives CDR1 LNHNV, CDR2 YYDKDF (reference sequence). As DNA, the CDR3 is TGTGCCACCAGCAGCCGGACAGGGGGTGGAAACACCATATATTTT. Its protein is CATSSRTGGGNTIYF.

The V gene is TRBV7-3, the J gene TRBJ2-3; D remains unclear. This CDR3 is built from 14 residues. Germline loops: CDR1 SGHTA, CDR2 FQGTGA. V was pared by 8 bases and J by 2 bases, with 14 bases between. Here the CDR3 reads CASQDGLNTDTQYF. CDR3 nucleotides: TGTGCCAGCCAGGATGGGCTGAACACAGATACGCAGTATTTT.